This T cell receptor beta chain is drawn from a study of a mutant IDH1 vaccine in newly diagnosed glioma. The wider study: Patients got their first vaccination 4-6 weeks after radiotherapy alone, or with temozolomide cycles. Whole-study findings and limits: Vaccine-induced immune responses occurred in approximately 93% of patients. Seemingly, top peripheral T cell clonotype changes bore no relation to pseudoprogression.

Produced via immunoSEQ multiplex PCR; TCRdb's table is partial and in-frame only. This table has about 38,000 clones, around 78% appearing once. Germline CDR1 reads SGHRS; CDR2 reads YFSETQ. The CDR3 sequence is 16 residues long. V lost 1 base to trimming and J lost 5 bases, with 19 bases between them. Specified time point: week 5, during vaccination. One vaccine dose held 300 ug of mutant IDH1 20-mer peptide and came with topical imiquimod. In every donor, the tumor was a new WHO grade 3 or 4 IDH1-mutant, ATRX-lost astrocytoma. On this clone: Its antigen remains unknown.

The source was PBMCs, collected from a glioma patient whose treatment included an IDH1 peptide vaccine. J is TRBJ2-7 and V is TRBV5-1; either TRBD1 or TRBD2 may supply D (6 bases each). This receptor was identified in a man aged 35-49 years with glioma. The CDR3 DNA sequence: TGCGCCAGCAGCTTGTCGGGAGCGCTGGGGGCCCACGAGCAGTACTTC. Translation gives CASSLSGALGAHEQYF.